This paragraph reports one T cell receptor beta chain. What it binds is unknown. Assay used: immunoSEQ multiplex PCR; TCRdb lists only in-frame clones, some missing. Altogether tens of thousands of clones are present, about 88% being singletons, with the ten largest covering 0.25% to 0.35%. These data originate in a study of OX40 agonist ivuxolimab in advanced cancers. The overall study: Prior checkpoint blockade (anti-PD-1, anti-PD-L1 or anti-CTLA-4) was permitted; about 40% had it. A partial response was reached by three patients: one with hepatocellular carcinoma and two with cutaneous melanoma. Study-wide results and caveats: CD8+ T cells (on average) carried more expanded clones than CD4+ T cells. In the expanded peripheral T cells, antigen specificity was never determined.

The CDR3 contains 17 residues. V lost 2 bases and J 0 bases, leaving 15 bases between the germline ends. Germline CDR1 SGHAT, CDR2 FQNNGV. Specimen: CD4+ or CD8+ T cells sorted from blood, collected in a trial of the OX40 agonist ivuxolimab. The chain has TRBV11-2 and TRBJ2-3, with a weak D call TRBD2 (6 bases). The receptor was derived from an adult with an advanced solid tumor such as melanoma, head and neck, liver or kidney cancer. The DNA of the CDR3 is TGTGCCAGCAGCTTATTCAGGCTGGCGGGGAGCACAGATACGCAGTATTTT. Protein product: CASSLFRLAGSTDTQYF.